This T cell receptor (beta chain) originates from a study of shared clonotypes between healthy human individuals. Findings and caveats of the study: Investigators expected sequencing depth to affect clonotype sharing among donors.

Notes on this clone: What it binds is not known.

The authors ran the assay at deep level. Roughly 200 ng DNA, 30,000 or so T cell genomes, went into each sorted-subset replicate PCR. Libraries were prepared by immunoSEQ multiplex PCR; TCRdb keeps only in-frame clonotypes and omits some of them. The sample holds some 1,900,000 clones, less than 95% seen once. As defined, naive CD8 cells were CD45RO-negative and positively selected for CCR7, with terminally differentiated effector memory CD45RA+ cells excluded. V dropped 3 bases and J dropped 7 bases, with 15 bases sitting between them. The CDR3 is made up of 14 amino acids. Germline CDR1 reads MGHRA; CDR2 reads YSYEKL.

Sequences were obtained from naive CD8+ T cells sorted from blood. The source of this sequence is a young man in good health. This sequence joins TRBV4-1 and TRBJ1-2, with D perhaps TRBD1 (6 bases). CDR3 in DNA: TGCGCCAGCAGCCACTTACAGGGTGCTGGTGGCTACACCTTC. Its translation is CASSHLQGAGGYTF.